The sequence of this TCR beta chain was determined in a study of blood T cells in healthy people across ages. For the second PCR, which ran for 7 to 11 cycles, a sample-barcoded 5' primer and a J-beta primer mix were used. TCRdb used MiXCR to reprocess the 5' RACE reads, holding one entry per CDR3 protein. The sample contains fewer than 800,000 distinct CDR3 sequences, roughly 30% of which appear only once. The study's findings and limits: Higher diversity and more naive CD4+ cells were features of long-lived donors, compared to aged donors. The study could not conclusively compare naive and antigen-experienced cells, given its unsorted PBMCs. Age showed a roughly linear inverse relationship with TCR beta diversity per million T cells.

This clonotype was observed at least ten times. Its cognate antigen is unknown. This receptor was identified in a woman older than 75 in good health. The sample was blood.

The CDR3 loop is CSARGNRGLSYEQYF. The CDR3 DNA reads TGCAGTGCTAGGGGGAACAGGGGTCTCTCCTACGAGCAGTACTTC. J is TRBJ2-7 and V is TRBV20-1, with 7 nucleotides matching TRBD1. The CDR3 has 15 amino acids. Germline assignment: CDR1 DFQATT and CDR2 SNEGSKA (reference sequence). V was pared by 3 bases and J by 0 bases, with 8 bases of the junction left unmatched.